This T cell receptor (beta chain) was retrieved from a study of shared clonotypes between healthy human individuals. Study-level results: The sampled material consisted only of blood, and tissue repertoires are likely to differ.

Points on this clone: Its cognate antigen is unknown.

The germline V gene encodes CDR1 MDHEN and CDR2 SYDVKM. The J segment lost 6 bases and the V segment lost 6 bases, leaving 8 bases of the junction unmatched. The CDR3 has 14 residues. Unsorted samples relied on tens of millions of PBMCs, which served as the source of genomic DNA. TCRdb's copy holds only in-frame clones and misses some; the assay was immunoSEQ multiplex PCR. The sample yields around 430,000 clones, roughly three quarters seen once. The gene calls are TRBV28 and TRBJ2-7; 10 nucleotides align to TRBD1. The sequenced sample consisted of PBMCs. This receptor was identified in a woman aged 40 to 49 in good health. Some clones in this sample may be carry-over from other donors' samples. CDR3 sequence: CASRTGTGVREQYF. CDR3 DNA sequence: TGTGCCAGCAGAACCGGGACAGGGGTTCGCGAGCAGTACTTC.